The entry below describes one T cell receptor (beta chain). The CDR3 has 19 amino acids. V shed 0 bases and J 2 bases; nucleotides not matched to a gene: 10. Looked up from germline, CDR1 is SGHNT and CDR2 is YYREEE (reference sequence). As originally analysed: Scientists estimated how many nucleated cells there were by amplifying reference gene primers. TCRdb keeps only in-frame clones here, not all; method: immunoSEQ multiplex PCR. The DNA gave D and trimming, while V, J and clone size come from that table. The table lists about 130,000 clones, approximately 86% of them singletons. The data belong to a study of blood T cell repertoires in COVID-19. Study context: Acute-phase and convalescent COVID-19 samples originated in the United States, Italy and Spain.

Donors were grouped by their self-reported clinical history. Cohort 3 recovered donors had two negative PCRs, clearance, or symptom resolution. The chain uses TRBV5-4 and TRBJ2-5; 13 bases map to TRBD2. Input material: PBMCs or T cells enriched from blood (not recorded which). This TCR was sampled from a woman aged 45-65 years who had recovered from COVID-19. The CDR3 coding sequence is TGTGCCAGCAGCTTGGGCCCTCTCTCGACTAGCGGGGGGCAAGAGACCCAGTACTTC. Its translation is CASSLGPLSTSGGQETQYF.